These 6 T cell receptor beta chains came from one sample sequenced in a study of blood T cell repertoires in COVID-19 (TCRdb year 2020). The library was obtained by the immunoSEQ multiplex PCR assay. Imported from immuneACCESS, the table was reduced by TCRdb to in-frame sequences with V and J called. These copies leave out some clones; in studies compared against another copy, an unresolved V gene accounts for under half, and the cause of the remainder is not known. For this sample the table gives 80,000 to 100,000 clones, of which around nine tenths were detected only once. 10% of the sample rests with the top ten. Specimen: peripheral blood. The source of these receptors is a man between 45 and 60 years old with acute or convalescent COVID-19.

The chain joins TRBV19 to TRBJ2-2; 7 bases match TRBD1. The germline gives CDR1 LNHDA, CDR2 SQIVND (reference sequence). V trimming: 5 bases; J trimming: 6 bases; junction bases outside the gene matches: 0. The CDR3 totals 12 residues. CDR3 nucleotides: TGTGCCAGTAGTGGGACAGCCGGGGAGCTGTTTTTT. This translates into CASSGTAGELFF.

This chain connects TRBV7-9 to TRBJ2-5; TRBD2 is a possible D gene (5 bases). The V end was cut by 2 bases, the J end by 4 bases, with 8 bases between. This CDR3 comprises 13 residues. Germline CDR1 SEHNR, CDR2 FQNEAQ (reference sequence). In DNA form, the CDR3 reads TGTGCCAGCAGCTTAACTAGTGGAGAGACCCAGTACTTC. Translating it yields CASSLTSGETQYF.

The rearrangement links TRBV5-1 to TRBJ1-2; 7 bases agree with TRBD1. The CDR3 consists of 16 residues. V shed 4 bases and J 0 bases; nucleotides not matched to a gene: 9. Germline V gene sequence: CDR1 SGHRS, CDR2 YFSETQ. The CDR3 protein is CASSPDRVQANYGYTF. CDR3 nucleotides: TGCGCCAGCAGCCCTGACAGGGTACAAGCTAACTATGGCTACACCTTC.

J is TRBJ2-7 and V is TRBV10-2, with TRBD2 matching 11 bases. The V segment lost 3 bases and the J segment 0 bases; nucleotides outside the gene matches: 4. The CDR3 totals 16 residues. Germline CDR1 reads WSHSY; CDR2 reads SAAADI. The CDR3 here is CASSELAGVSSYEQYF. In nucleotides, the CDR3 is TGCGCCAGCAGTGAACTAGCGGGAGTTAGCTCCTACGAGCAGTACTTC.

This clone was recorded only once. J is TRBJ2-7 and V is TRBV7-2; D remains ambiguous. CDR1 and CDR2 from the germline V gene are SGHTA and FQGNSA. This CDR3 has 17 amino acids. V was shortened by 1 base and J by 2 bases, with 18 bases between the two germline ends. The CDR3 DNA reads as TGTGCCAGCAGCTTAGGGGCAGCAACCTTCAATCCCTACGAGCAGTACTTC. Its protein product is CASSLGAATFNPYEQYF.

V is TRBV6-5 and J is TRBJ1-3; D remains ambiguous. Germline CDR1 MNHEY, CDR2 SVGAGI. V lost 4 bases and J lost 0, with 10 bases in between. The CDR3 loop spans 15 amino acids. In DNA form, the CDR3 reads TGTGCCAGCAGTTCGCGAAGGAGCTCTGGAAACACCATATATTTT. This gives the protein CASSSRRSSGNTIYF.